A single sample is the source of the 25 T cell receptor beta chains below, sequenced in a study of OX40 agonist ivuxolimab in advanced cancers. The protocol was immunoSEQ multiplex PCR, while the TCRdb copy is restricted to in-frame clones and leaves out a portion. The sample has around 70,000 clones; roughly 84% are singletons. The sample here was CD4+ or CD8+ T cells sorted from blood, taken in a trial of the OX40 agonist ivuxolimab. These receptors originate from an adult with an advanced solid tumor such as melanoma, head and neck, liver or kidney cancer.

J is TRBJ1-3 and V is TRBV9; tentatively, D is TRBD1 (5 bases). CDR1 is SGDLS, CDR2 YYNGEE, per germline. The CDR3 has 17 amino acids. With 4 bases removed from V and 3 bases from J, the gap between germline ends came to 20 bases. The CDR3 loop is CASSKGTGPSRGNTIYF. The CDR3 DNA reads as TGTGCCAGCAGCAAAGGGACTGGTCCGTCTCGTGGAAACACCATATATTTT.

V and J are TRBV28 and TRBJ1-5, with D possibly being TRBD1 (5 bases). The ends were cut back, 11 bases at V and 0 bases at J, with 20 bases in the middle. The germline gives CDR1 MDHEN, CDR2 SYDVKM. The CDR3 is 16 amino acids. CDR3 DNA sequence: TGTGCCTCCCATGTGGGAGGGGCGGATAGCAATCAGCCCCAGCATTTT. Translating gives CASHVGGADSNQPQHF.

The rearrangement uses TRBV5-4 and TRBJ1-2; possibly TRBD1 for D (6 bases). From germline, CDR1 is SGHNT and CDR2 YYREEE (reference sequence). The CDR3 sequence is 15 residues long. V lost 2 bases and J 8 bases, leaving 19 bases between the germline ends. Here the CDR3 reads CASSLNTGTSKGYTF. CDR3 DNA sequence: TGTGCCAGCAGCTTAAACACAGGGACGTCAAAGGGCTACACCTTC.

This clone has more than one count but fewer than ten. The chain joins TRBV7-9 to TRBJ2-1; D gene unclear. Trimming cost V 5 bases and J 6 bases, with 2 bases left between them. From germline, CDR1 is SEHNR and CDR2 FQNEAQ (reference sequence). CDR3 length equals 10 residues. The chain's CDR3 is CASSINEQFF. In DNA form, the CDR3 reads TGTGCCAGCAGCATCAATGAGCAGTTCTTC. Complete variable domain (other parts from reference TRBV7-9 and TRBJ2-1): DTGVSQNPRHKITKRGQNVTFRCDPISEHNRLYWYRQTLGQGPEFLTYFQNEAQLEKSRLLSDRFSAERPKGSFSTLEIQRTEQGDSAMYLCASSINEQFFGPGTRLTVL.

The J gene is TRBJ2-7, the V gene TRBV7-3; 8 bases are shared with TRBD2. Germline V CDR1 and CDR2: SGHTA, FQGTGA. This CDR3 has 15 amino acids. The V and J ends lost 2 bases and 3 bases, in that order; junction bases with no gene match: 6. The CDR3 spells CASSLAGTRDYEQYF. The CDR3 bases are TGTGCCAGCAGCTTAGCCGGGACTAGAGACTACGAGCAGTACTTC.

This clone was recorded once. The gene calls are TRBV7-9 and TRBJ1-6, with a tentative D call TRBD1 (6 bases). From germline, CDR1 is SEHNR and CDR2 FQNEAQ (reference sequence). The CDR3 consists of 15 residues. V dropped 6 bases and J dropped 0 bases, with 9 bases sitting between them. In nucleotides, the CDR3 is TGTGCCAGCAGTACAGGGAGCTCCTATAATTCACCCCTCCACTTT. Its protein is CASSTGSSYNSPLHF. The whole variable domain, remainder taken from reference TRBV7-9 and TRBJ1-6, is DTGVSQNPRHKITKRGQNVTFRCDPISEHNRLYWYRQTLGQGPEFLTYFQNEAQLEKSRLLSDRFSAERPKGSFSTLEIQRTEQGDSAMYLCASSTGSSYNSPLHFGNGTRLTVT.

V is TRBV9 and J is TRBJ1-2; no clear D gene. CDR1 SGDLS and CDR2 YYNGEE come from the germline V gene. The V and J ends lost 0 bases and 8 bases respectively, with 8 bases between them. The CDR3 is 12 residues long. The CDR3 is CASSVDQGGYTF. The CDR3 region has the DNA TGTGCCAGCAGCGTAGATCAAGGGGGCTACACCTTC. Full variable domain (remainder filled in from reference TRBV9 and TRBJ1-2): DSGVTQTPKHLITATGQRVTLRCSPRSGDLSVYWYQQSLDQGLQFLIQYYNGEERAKGNILERFSAQQFPDLHSELNLSSLELGDSALYFCASSVDQGGYTFGSGTRLTVV.

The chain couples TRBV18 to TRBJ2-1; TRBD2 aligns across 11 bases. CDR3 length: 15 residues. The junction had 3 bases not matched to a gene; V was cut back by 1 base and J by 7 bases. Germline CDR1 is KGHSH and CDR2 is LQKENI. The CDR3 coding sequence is TGTGCCAGCTCACCACGGGCTAGCGGGGGGAATGAGCAGTTCTTC. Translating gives CASSPRASGGNEQFF.

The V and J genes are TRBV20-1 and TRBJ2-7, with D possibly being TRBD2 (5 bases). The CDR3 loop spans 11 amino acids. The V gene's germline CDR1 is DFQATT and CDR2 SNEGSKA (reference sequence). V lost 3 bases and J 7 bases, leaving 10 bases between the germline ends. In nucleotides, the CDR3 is TGCAGTGCTAGGAGGGATGGTGAGCAGTACTTC. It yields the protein CSARRDGEQYF.

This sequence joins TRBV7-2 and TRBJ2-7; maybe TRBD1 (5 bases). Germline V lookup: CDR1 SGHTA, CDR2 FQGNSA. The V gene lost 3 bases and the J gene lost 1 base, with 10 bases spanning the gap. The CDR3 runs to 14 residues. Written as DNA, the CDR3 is TGTGCCAGCAGCTTTAGGACACAATCCTACGAGCAGTACTTC. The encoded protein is CASSFRTQSYEQYF.

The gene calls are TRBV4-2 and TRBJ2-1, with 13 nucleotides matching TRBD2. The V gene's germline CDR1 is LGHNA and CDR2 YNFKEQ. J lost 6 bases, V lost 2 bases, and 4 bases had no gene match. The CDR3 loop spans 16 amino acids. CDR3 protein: CASSQPTSGGRNEQFF. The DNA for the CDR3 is TGTGCCAGCAGCCAACCGACTAGCGGGGGGCGCAATGAGCAGTTCTTC.

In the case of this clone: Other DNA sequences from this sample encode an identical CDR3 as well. The CDR3 coding sequence is TGTGCCAGCAGCCGGGACGGGAACTATGGCTACACCTTC. Residues: CASSRDGNYGYTF. This chain joins TRBV6-5 and TRBJ1-2; TRBD1 might be the D (5 bases). Trimming shortened V by 6 bases and J by 2 bases, and 10 bases separated the two germline ends. This CDR3 comprises 13 residues. Germline lookup yields CDR1 MNHEY and CDR2 SVGAGI.

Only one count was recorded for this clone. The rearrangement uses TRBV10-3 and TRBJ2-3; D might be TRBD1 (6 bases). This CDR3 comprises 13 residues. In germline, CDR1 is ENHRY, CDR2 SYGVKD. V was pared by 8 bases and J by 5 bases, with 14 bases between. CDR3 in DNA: TGTGCCATCGCTGGGGGCCAAGGAGATACGCAGTATTTT. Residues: CAIAGGQGDTQYF.

CDR3 in amino acids: CASSVLLGNTIYF. CDR3 bases: TGTGCCAGCAGCGTCCTGCTTGGAAACACCATATATTTT. This chain connects TRBV9 to TRBJ1-3, with D hard to call. Between the trimmed V and J ends, which lost 2 bases and 3 bases, there was a span of 6 bases. The CDR3 contains 13 residues. Germline CDR1 is SGDLS and CDR2 is YYNGEE.

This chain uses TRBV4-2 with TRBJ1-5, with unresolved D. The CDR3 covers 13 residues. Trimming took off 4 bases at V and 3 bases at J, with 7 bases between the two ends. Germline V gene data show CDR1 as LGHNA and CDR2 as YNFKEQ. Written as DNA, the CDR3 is TGTGCCAGCAGCCGTGACTTCAATCAGCCCCAGCATTTT. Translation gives CASSRDFNQPQHF.

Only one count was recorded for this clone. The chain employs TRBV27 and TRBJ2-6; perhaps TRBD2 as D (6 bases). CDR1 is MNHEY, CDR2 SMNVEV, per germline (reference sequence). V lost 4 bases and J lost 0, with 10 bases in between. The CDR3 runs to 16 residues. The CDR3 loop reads CASSSGLLSGANVLTF. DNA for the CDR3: TGTGCCAGCAGTTCGGGACTCCTCTCTGGGGCCAACGTCCTGACTTTC. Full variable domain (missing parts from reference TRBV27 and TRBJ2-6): EAQVTQNPRYLITVTGKKLTVTCSQNMNHEYMSWYRQDPGLGLRQIYYSMNVEVTDKGDVPEGYKVSRKEKRNFPLILESPSPNQTSLYFCASSSGLLSGANVLTFGAGSRLTVL.

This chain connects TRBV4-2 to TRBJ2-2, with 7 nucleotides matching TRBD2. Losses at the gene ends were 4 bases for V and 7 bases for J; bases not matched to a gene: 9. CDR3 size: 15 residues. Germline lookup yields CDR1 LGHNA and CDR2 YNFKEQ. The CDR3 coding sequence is TGTGCCAGCAGCCGACCTGGGGGGGAGGTCGGGGAGCTGTTTTTT. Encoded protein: CASSRPGGEVGELFF.

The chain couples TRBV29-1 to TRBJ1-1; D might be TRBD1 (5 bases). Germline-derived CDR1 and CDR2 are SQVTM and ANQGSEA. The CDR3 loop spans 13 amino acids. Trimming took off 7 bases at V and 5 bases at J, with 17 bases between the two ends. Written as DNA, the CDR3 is TGCAGCGGCTACCTCCAAAGGGGAACTGAAGCTTTCTTT. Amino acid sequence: CSGYLQRGTEAFF.

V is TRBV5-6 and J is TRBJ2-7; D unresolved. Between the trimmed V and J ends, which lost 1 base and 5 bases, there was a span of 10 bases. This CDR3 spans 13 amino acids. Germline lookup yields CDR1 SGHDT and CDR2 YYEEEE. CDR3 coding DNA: TGTGCCAGCAGCTTGTCGTCGGGCAACGAGCAGTACTTC. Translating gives CASSLSSGNEQYF.

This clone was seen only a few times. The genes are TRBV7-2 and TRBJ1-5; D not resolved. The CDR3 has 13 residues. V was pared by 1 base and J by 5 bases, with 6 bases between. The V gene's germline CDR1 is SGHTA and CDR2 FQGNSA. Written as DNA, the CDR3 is TGTGCCAGCAGCTTAGATATGGATCAGCCCCAGCATTTT. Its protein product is CASSLDMDQPQHF. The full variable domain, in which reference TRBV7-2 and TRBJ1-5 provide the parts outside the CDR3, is GAGVSQSPSNKVTEKGKDVELRCDPISGHTALYWYRQSLGQGLEFLIYFQGNSAPDKSGLPSDRFSAERTGGSVSTLTIQRTQQEDSAVYLCASSLDMDQPQHFGDGTRLSIL.

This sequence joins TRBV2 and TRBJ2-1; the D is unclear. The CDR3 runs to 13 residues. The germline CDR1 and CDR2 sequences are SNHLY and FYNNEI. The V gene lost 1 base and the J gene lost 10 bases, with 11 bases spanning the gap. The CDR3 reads CASSEGSRTEQFF. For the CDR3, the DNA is TGTGCCAGCAGTGAAGGTAGTAGAACGGAGCAGTTCTTC.

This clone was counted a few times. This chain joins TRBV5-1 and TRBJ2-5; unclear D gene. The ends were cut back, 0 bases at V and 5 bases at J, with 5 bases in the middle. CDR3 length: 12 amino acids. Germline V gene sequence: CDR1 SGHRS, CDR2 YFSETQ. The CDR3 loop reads CASSLDFETQYF. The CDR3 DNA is TGCGCCAGCAGCTTGGACTTTGAGACCCAGTACTTC.

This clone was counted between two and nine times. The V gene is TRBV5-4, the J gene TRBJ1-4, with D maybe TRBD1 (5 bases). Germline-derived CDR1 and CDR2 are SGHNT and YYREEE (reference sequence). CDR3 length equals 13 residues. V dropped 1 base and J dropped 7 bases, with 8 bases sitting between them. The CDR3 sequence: CASSLMGGEKLFF. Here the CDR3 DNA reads TGTGCCAGCAGCTTGATGGGGGGTGAAAAACTGTTTTTT.

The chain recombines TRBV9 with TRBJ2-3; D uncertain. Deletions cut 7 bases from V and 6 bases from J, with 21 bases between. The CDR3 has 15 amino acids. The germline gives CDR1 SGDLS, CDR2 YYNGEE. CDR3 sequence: CASGPPASVSDTQYF. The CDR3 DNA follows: TGTGCCAGCGGACCCCCTGCGAGCGTCTCGGATACGCAGTATTTT.

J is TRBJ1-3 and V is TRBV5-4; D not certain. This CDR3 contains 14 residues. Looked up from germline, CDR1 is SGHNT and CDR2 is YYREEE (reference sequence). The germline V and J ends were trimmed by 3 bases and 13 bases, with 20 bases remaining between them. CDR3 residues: CASSSEWGPGAIYF. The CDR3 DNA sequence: TGTGCCAGCAGCTCGGAGTGGGGTCCCGGTGCGATATATTTT.